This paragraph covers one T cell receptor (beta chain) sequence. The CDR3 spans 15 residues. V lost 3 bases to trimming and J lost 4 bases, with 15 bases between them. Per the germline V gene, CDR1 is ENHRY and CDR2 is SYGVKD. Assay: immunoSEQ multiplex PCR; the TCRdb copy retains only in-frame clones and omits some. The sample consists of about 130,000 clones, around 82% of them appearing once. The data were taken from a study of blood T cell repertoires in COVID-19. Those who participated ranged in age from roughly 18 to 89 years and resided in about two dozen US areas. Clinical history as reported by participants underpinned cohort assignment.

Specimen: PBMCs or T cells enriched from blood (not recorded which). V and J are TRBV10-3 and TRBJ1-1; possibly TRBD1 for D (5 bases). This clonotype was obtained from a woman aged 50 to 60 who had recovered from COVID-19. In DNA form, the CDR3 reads TGTGCCATCAGTGATCGGCAGGGAAGGCGCACTGAAGCTTTCTTT. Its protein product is CAISDRQGRRTEAFF.